This T cell receptor beta chain is from a study of T cell responses to AZD1222 COVID-19 vaccine. Only in-frame clones appear in the TCRdb table, and some are missing; sequencing was by immunoSEQ multiplex PCR. The sample has about 180,000 clones, about nine tenths seen once; the top ten hold 2.5% to 3%. This sequence originates from an adult in good health. The sequences come from peripheral blood, collected on day 0 of AZD1222 vaccination.

The CDR3 is CASSRDTPVDTIYF. CDR3 in DNA: TGTGCCAGCAGCCGGGATACACCCGTTGACACCATATATTTT. The V gene is TRBV7-2, the J gene TRBJ1-3; D is unclear. This CDR3 region has 14 residues. Per the germline V gene, CDR1 is SGHTA and CDR2 is FQGNSA. V lost 5 bases and J 8 bases, leaving 16 bases between the germline ends.